These T cell receptor beta chains were read from a single sample in a study of blood T cell repertoires in COVID-19. The data were produced by immunoSEQ multiplex PCR, yet TCRdb's version contains in-frame clones alone and is incomplete. Of about 170,000 clones in the sample, roughly 80% are singletons; the top ten hold approximately 2%. Sequencing used peripheral blood. Receptors originate from an elderly woman with acute or convalescent COVID-19. Both conserved end residues are part of each CDR3. A D gene is named only where the DNA matches it firmly. A row's size may be missing; if present it is once, few, many or a size class.

d_call	clone_size	v_call	j_call	cdr3_length	cdr3_aa	cdr3_nt
TRBD1	few	TRBV29-1	TRBJ2-7	13	CSVGKGQGGEQYF	TGCAGCGTCGGTAAAGGACAGGGCGGAGAGCAGTACTTC
TRBD1	.	TRBV28	TRBJ1-4	13	CASSLRGLEKLFF	TGTGCCAGCAGTTTAAGGGGGCTCGAAAAACTGTTTTTT
.	.	TRBV7-2	TRBJ2-1	15	CASSFPGGPGDEQFF	TGTGCCAGCAGCTTTCCCGGGGGGCCCGGGGATGAGCAGTTCTTC
TRBD1	.	TRBV7-9	TRBJ1-4	16	CASGTGGSRTNEKLFF	TGTGCCAGCGGGACAGGGGGAAGTAGGACTAATGAAAAACTGTTTTTT
TRBD1	.	TRBV18	TRBJ1-1	18	CASSLLSLTGGSNTEAFF	TGTGCCAGCTCACTGCTGAGCCTGACAGGGGGCTCTAACACTGAAGCTTTCTTT
.	.	TRBV5-1	TRBJ1-6	15	CAGYRQLWDNSPLHF	TGCGCCGGATATAGACAGTTATGGGATAATTCACCCCTCCACTTT
.	.	TRBV7-8	TRBJ1-5	15	CASSTARTGNQPQHF	TGTGCCAGCAGCACTGCCCGGACAGGCAATCAGCCCCAGCATTTT
TRBD1	.	TRBV29-1	TRBJ2-7	12	CSVETGDYEQYF	TGCAGCGTTGAAACAGGGGACTACGAGCAGTACTTC
.	few	TRBV11-3	TRBJ2-2	15	CASSPRTDGTGELFF	TGTGCCAGCAGCCCTCGGACAGACGGCACCGGGGAGCTGTTTTTT
.	.	TRBV24-1	TRBJ2-5	13	CATSDHYQETQYF	TGTGCCACCAGTGATCATTACCAAGAGACCCAGTACTTC
.	.	TRBV14	TRBJ1-1	15	CASSPNGQLWTEAFF	TGTGCCAGCAGCCCCAACGGACAGTTGTGGACTGAAGCTTTCTTT
.	.	TRBV30	TRBJ2-4	14	CAWSGRGVKNIQYF	TGTGCCTGGAGCGGCAGGGGGGTCAAAAACATTCAGTACTTC
.	.	TRBV5-1	TRBJ2-1	14	CASSLDRRYNEQFF	TGCGCCAGCAGCTTGGACAGGAGATACAATGAGCAGTTCTTC
.	few	TRBV3-1/TRBV3-2	TRBJ2-5	15	CASSQEGGYQETQYF	TGTGCCAGCAGCCAAGAAGGAGGTTACCAAGAGACCCAGTACTTC
TRBD1	.	TRBV9	TRBJ1-1	14	CASSLGQGGAEAFF	TGTGCCAGCAGCCTCGGACAGGGAGGCGCTGAAGCCTTCTTT
.	.	TRBV19	TRBJ2-5	14	CASSSLGIQETQYF	TGTGCCAGTAGTTCCCTGGGCATCCAAGAGACCCAGTACTTC
.	.	TRBV24-1	TRBJ2-3	14	CATSRGVGGDTQYF	TGTGCCACCAGTCGAGGAGTCGGTGGAGATACGCAGTATTTT
TRBD2	.	TRBV10-3	TRBJ2-1	15	CAISVAGDSLSEQFF	TGTGCCATCAGTGTGGCGGGAGATTCCCTTAGTGAGCAGTTCTTC
.	.	TRBV29-1	TRBJ2-1	14	CSVEQRTTYNEQFF	TGCAGCGTTGAGCAGCGGACCACCTACAATGAGCAGTTCTTC
TRBD1	.	TRBV2	TRBJ2-3	14	CASSEDRGGDTQYF	TGTGCCAGCAGTGAGGACAGGGGAGGGGATACGCAGTATTTT
.	few	TRBV6-5	TRBJ2-6	13	CASLGSGANVLTF	TGTGCGAGCCTAGGATCTGGGGCCAACGTCCTGACTTTC
.	.	TRBV6-5	TRBJ1-3	16	CASSYSGASSGNTIYF	TGTGCCAGCAGTTACTCGGGGGCATCGTCTGGAAACACCATATATTTT
TRBD2	few	TRBV5-1	TRBJ2-7	17	CASAPGHRREVTYEQYF	TGCGCCAGCGCGCCAGGCCATCGGCGGGAGGTGACCTACGAGCAGTACTTC
.	.	TRBV9	TRBJ2-4	14	CASNSGWAANIQYF	TGTGCCAGCAATTCAGGGTGGGCGGCAAACATTCAGTACTTC
TRBD1	.	TRBV30	TRBJ1-1	14	CAWSRTGWNTEAFF	TGTGCCTGGAGCCGGACAGGGTGGAACACTGAAGCTTTCTTT
.	.	TRBV4-3	TRBJ1-3	16	CASSPTLLGAGNTIYF	TGCGCCAGCAGCCCCACCCTCCTGGGAGCTGGAAACACCATATATTTT
TRBD1	.	TRBV5-1	TRBJ1-4	15	CASSNTGTGVEKLFF	TGCGCCAGCAGCAATACCGGGACAGGGGTCGAAAAACTGTTTTTT
.	.	TRBV6-5	TRBJ2-1	12	CASSSLGEFQFF	TGTGCCAGCAGTTCCCTTGGAGAATTCCAGTTCTTC
.	.	TRBV4-3	TRBJ2-7	15	CASSQVAGATYEQYF	TGCGCCAGCAGCCAAGTAGCCGGTGCGACCTACGAGCAGTACTTC
TRBD1	.	TRBV5-1	TRBJ2-3	17	CASSVPGQGASTDTQYF	TGCGCCAGCAGCGTGCCGGGACAGGGGGCTAGCACAGATACGCAGTATTTT
TRBD2	.	TRBV4-2	TRBJ2-1	15	CASSQGTSGYNEQFF	TGTGCCAGCAGCCAGGGGACTAGCGGTTACAATGAGCAGTTCTTC
.	.	TRBV19	TRBJ1-5	15	CASSIGVNSNQPQHF	TGTGCCAGTAGTATCGGTGTTAACTCCAATCAGCCCCAGCATTTT
.	.	TRBV3-1/TRBV3-2	TRBJ2-1	10	CGSSSNEQFF	TGTGGATCTAGCTCCAATGAGCAGTTCTTC
TRBD1	.	TRBV2	TRBJ1-1	14	CASSEARTGAEAFF	TGTGCCAGCAGTGAAGCCAGGACAGGGGCTGAAGCTTTCTTT
.	.	TRBV11-2	TRBJ2-2	14	CASSVLQGGGELFF	TGTGCCAGCAGCGTTTTACAGGGTGGCGGGGAGCTGTTTTTT
TRBD2	.	TRBV4-2	TRBJ2-5	16	CASSQDRSGGKETQYF	TGTGCCAGCAGCCAAGATCGTAGCGGGGGAAAAGAGACCCAGTACTTC
.	.	TRBV11-2	TRBJ2-7	14	CASSLEGGSGEQYF	TGTGCCAGCAGCTTAGAAGGAGGGAGCGGCGAGCAGTACTTC
.	.	TRBV5-5	TRBJ2-7	14	CASSQTGIAYEQYF	TGTGCCAGCAGCCAAACAGGGATCGCCTACGAGCAGTACTTC
TRBD2	.	TRBV29-1	TRBJ2-3	14	CSVEPRLAGDTQYF	TGCAGCGTTGAACCCAGACTAGCGGGAGATACGCAGTATTTT
.	.	TRBV10-3	TRBJ2-7	14	CAISESLVSYEQYF	TGTGCCATCAGTGAGTCGCTAGTCTCCTACGAGCAGTACTTC
TRBD2	once	TRBV3-1/TRBV3-2	TRBJ2-7	15	CASTPDLAGAGEQYF	TGTGCCAGCACCCCAGATTTAGCGGGAGCGGGAGAGCAGTACTTC
.	.	TRBV6-6	TRBJ2-3	17	CASSLFHGGASTDTQYF	TGTGCCAGCAGTCTCTTCCACGGAGGGGCTAGCACAGATACGCAGTATTTT
.	once	TRBV5-6	TRBJ2-3	16	CASSLLNPRSTDTQYF	TGTGCCAGCAGCTTGTTAAATCCGCGGAGCACAGATACGCAGTATTTT
TRBD2	.	TRBV3-1/TRBV3-2	TRBJ2-5	16	CASSSPGTSGQETQYF	TGTGCCAGCAGCTCACCCGGGACTAGCGGTCAAGAGACCCAGTACTTC
.	.	TRBV6-5	TRBJ1-1	14	CASRYQGPNTEAFF	TGTGCCAGCAGGTACCAGGGGCCAAACACTGAAGCTTTCTTT
.	.	TRBV28	TRBJ1-4	14	CASSERRLNEKLFF	TGTGCCAGCAGTGAACGGAGATTAAATGAAAAACTGTTTTTT
.	.	TRBV27	TRBJ1-1	15	CASSLLPRVDTEAFF	TGTGCCAGCAGTTTGTTACCCAGGGTTGACACTGAAGCTTTCTTT
.	.	TRBV15	TRBJ1-5	15	CATSRNRDSNQPQHF	TGTGCCACCAGCAGAAACAGGGATAGCAATCAGCCCCAGCATTTT
.	.	TRBV5-1	TRBJ1-3	14	CASSLDSSGNTIYF	TGCGCCAGCAGCTTGGACAGCTCTGGAAACACCATATATTTT
TRBD2	.	TRBV5-6	TRBJ2-3	15	CASSFSGSGTDTQYF	TGTGCCAGCAGCTTTAGCGGGAGCGGCACAGATACGCAGTATTTT
.	once	TRBV7-9	TRBJ1-4	14	CASGMQALNEKLFF	TGTGCCAGCGGAATGCAGGCCTTAAATGAAAAACTGTTTTTT
.	.	TRBV5-1	TRBJ1-1	12	CASSRAGTEAFF	TGCGCCAGCAGCCGAGCCGGCACTGAAGCTTTCTTT
.	.	TRBV5-1	TRBJ1-1	14	CASSLQTGNTEAFF	TGCGCCAGCAGCTTGCAAACAGGGAACACTGAAGCTTTCTTT
TRBD1	once	TRBV5-1	TRBJ2-6	16	CASNYGTVSGANVLTF	TGCGCCAGCAACTATGGGACAGTCTCTGGGGCCAACGTCCTGACTTTC
TRBD1	.	TRBV11-2	TRBJ2-7	15	CASSRGGSVNYEQYF	TGTGCCAGCAGCCGAGGGGGCAGTGTGAACTACGAGCAGTACTTC
TRBD1	.	TRBV29-1	TRBJ2-3	14	CSVSGTGSADTQYF	TGCAGCGTTTCCGGGACAGGGAGCGCAGATACGCAGTATTTT
TRBD1	.	TRBV19	TRBJ2-2	15	CASSRRDRGNGELFF	TGTGCCAGTAGTAGGCGGGACAGGGGTAACGGGGAGCTGTTTTTT
.	.	TRBV18	TRBJ2-2	15	CASSLAREPARELFF	TGTGCCAGCTCACTTGCCCGGGAGCCCGCCCGGGAGCTGTTTTTT
TRBD2	.	TRBV6-1	TRBJ2-7	15	CASSEYGGSSYEQYF	TGTGCCAGCAGTGAATACGGGGGGAGCTCCTACGAGCAGTACTTC